A selection of T cell receptor beta chains follows, all from one sample in a study of blood T cell repertoires in COVID-19. Sequenced by immunoSEQ multiplex PCR; TCRdb stores in-frame clones only, minus some. This table holds approximately 440,000 clones, around 87% found once. The sample was PBMCs or T cells enriched from blood (not recorded which). The receptors here all came from a woman between 18 and 29 years old who had recovered from COVID-19. CDR3s include the opening cysteine and the closing phenylalanine or tryptophan. D genes are given only for firm matches. Not every row has a clone size; where given, it reads once, few, many or a size class.

v_call: TRBV14; clone_size: .; j_call: TRBJ2-7; d_call: .; cdr3_aa: CASSFRQYEQYF; cdr3_nt: TGTGCCAGCAGCTTCCGACAGTACGAGCAGTACTTC
v_call: TRBV5-1; clone_size: .; j_call: TRBJ1-1; d_call: .; cdr3_aa: CASSLQVSNTEAFF; cdr3_nt: TGCGCCAGCAGCTTACAGGTCAGTAACACTGAAGCTTTCTTT
v_call: TRBV3-1/TRBV3-2; clone_size: .; j_call: TRBJ1-1; d_call: TRBD1; cdr3_aa: CASSQGQGLGEAFF; cdr3_nt: TGTGCCAGCAGCCAAGGACAGGGTTTGGGAGAAGCTTTCTTT
v_call: TRBV29-1; clone_size: few; j_call: TRBJ1-1; d_call: TRBD1; cdr3_aa: CSVLIRFRGPGTEAFF; cdr3_nt: TGCAGCGTTCTAATCCGATTCAGGGGGCCGGGCACTGAAGCTTTCTTT
v_call: TRBV28; clone_size: .; j_call: TRBJ1-5; d_call: .; cdr3_aa: CASSLDRRQGQPQHF; cdr3_nt: TGTGCCAGCAGTCTAGATCGACGGCAAGGACAGCCCCAGCATTTT
v_call: TRBV2; clone_size: .; j_call: TRBJ2-2; d_call: .; cdr3_aa: CASNILGQMNTGELFF; cdr3_nt: TGTGCCAGCAATATCCTGGGACAAATGAACACCGGGGAGCTGTTTTTT
v_call: TRBV18; clone_size: once; j_call: TRBJ2-3; d_call: TRBD1; cdr3_aa: CASSPGQAGDTQYF; cdr3_nt: TGTGCCAGCTCACCCGGACAGGCCGGAGATACGCAGTATTTT
v_call: TRBV14; clone_size: .; j_call: TRBJ1-1; d_call: .; cdr3_aa: CASSQEWGGAEAFF; cdr3_nt: TGTGCCAGCAGCCAAGAGTGGGGGGGTGCTGAAGCTTTCTTT
v_call: TRBV9; clone_size: .; j_call: TRBJ1-2; d_call: .; cdr3_aa: CASKTGYYGYTF; cdr3_nt: TGTGCCAGCAAAACAGGGTACTATGGCTACACCTTC
v_call: TRBV5-4; clone_size: .; j_call: TRBJ1-1; d_call: TRBD1; cdr3_aa: CASSKAGGTEAFF; cdr3_nt: TGTGCCAGCAGCAAGGCAGGGGGCACTGAAGCTTTCTTT
v_call: TRBV6-6; clone_size: .; j_call: TRBJ2-5; d_call: TRBD2; cdr3_aa: CASIRGGGETQYF; cdr3_nt: TGTGCCAGCATTCGCGGGGGAGGAGAGACCCAGTACTTC
v_call: TRBV7-2; clone_size: .; j_call: TRBJ1-6; d_call: .; cdr3_aa: CASSLWPLGGGNNSPLHF; cdr3_nt: TGTGCCAGCAGCTTATGGCCCCTCGGGGGGGGAAATAATTCACCCCTCCACTTT
v_call: TRBV10-3; clone_size: .; j_call: TRBJ2-7; d_call: TRBD1; cdr3_aa: CAIRGWGQGALFSVCEQYF; cdr3_nt: TGTGCCATCAGGGGGTGGGGACAGGGGGCTCTATTTTCGGTATGTGAGCAGTACTTC
v_call: TRBV11-3; clone_size: once; j_call: TRBJ2-1; d_call: TRBD1; cdr3_aa: CASGPGQGMEDEQFF; cdr3_nt: TGTGCCAGCGGACCGGGACAGGGAATGGAGGATGAGCAGTTCTTC
v_call: TRBV7-9; clone_size: .; j_call: TRBJ2-5; d_call: .; cdr3_aa: CASRDYQETQYF; cdr3_nt: TGTGCCAGCAGGGACTATCAAGAGACCCAGTACTTC
v_call: TRBV4-2; clone_size: .; j_call: TRBJ2-3; d_call: TRBD2; cdr3_aa: CASSQERIAGSLMGDTQYF; cdr3_nt: TGTGCCAGCAGCCAAGAAAGGATAGCGGGGTCCCTAATGGGGGATACGCAGTATTTT
v_call: TRBV5-1; clone_size: .; j_call: TRBJ2-5; d_call: TRBD2; cdr3_aa: CASSLAPAGGSQETQYF; cdr3_nt: TGCGCCAGCAGCTTGGCCCCGGCGGGGGGATCTCAAGAGACCCAGTACTTC
v_call: TRBV3-1/TRBV3-2; clone_size: .; j_call: TRBJ2-7; d_call: .; cdr3_aa: CASSQDSSSYEQYF; cdr3_nt: TGTGCCAGCAGCCAAGACTCCAGCTCCTACGAGCAGTACTTC
v_call: TRBV4-1; clone_size: .; j_call: TRBJ1-2; d_call: .; cdr3_aa: CASSQGSDRGHGYTF; cdr3_nt: TGCGCCAGCAGCCAAGGGTCCGACAGAGGACATGGCTACACCTTC
v_call: TRBV5-1; clone_size: .; j_call: TRBJ2-3; d_call: .; cdr3_aa: CASSPEGSSTDTQYF; cdr3_nt: TGCGCCAGCAGCCCGGAGGGTAGCTCAACAGATACGCAGTATTTT
v_call: TRBV24-1; clone_size: .; j_call: TRBJ2-3; d_call: .; cdr3_aa: CATSPTGESDTQYF; cdr3_nt: TGTGCCACCAGTCCGACGGGGGAATCAGATACGCAGTATTTT
v_call: TRBV6-5; clone_size: .; j_call: TRBJ2-1; d_call: .; cdr3_aa: CASRRNAISYNEQFF; cdr3_nt: TGTGCCAGCAGGCGCAACGCCATCTCCTACAATGAGCAGTTCTTC
v_call: TRBV27; clone_size: .; j_call: TRBJ2-7; d_call: TRBD2; cdr3_aa: CASNRLAGSYEQYF; cdr3_nt: TGTGCCAGCAATCGTCTAGCGGGAAGCTACGAGCAGTACTTC
v_call: TRBV11-2; clone_size: .; j_call: TRBJ2-7; d_call: TRBD2; cdr3_aa: CASSLGGGGSYEQYF; cdr3_nt: TGTGCCAGCAGCTTAGGAGGCGGGGGATCCTACGAGCAGTACTTC
v_call: TRBV6-4; clone_size: once; j_call: TRBJ1-2; d_call: .; cdr3_aa: CASSDQPGGYGYTF; cdr3_nt: TGTGCCAGCAGTGACCAGCCGGGTGGCTATGGCTACACCTTC
v_call: TRBV19; clone_size: .; j_call: TRBJ1-1; d_call: .; cdr3_aa: CASSIRGGNTEAFF; cdr3_nt: TGTGCCAGTAGTATCCGAGGGGGGAACACTGAAGCTTTCTTT
v_call: TRBV30; clone_size: few; j_call: TRBJ1-5; d_call: .; cdr3_aa: CAWMAIDTTELRGHSNQPQHF; cdr3_nt: TGTGCCTGGATGGCGATTGATACGACCGAACTGAGAGGTCATAGCAATCAGCCCCAGCATTTT
v_call: TRBV28; clone_size: .; j_call: TRBJ1-1; d_call: .; cdr3_aa: CASSLTGGYTEAFF; cdr3_nt: TGTGCCAGCAGTTTAACTGGCGGGTACACTGAAGCTTTCTTT